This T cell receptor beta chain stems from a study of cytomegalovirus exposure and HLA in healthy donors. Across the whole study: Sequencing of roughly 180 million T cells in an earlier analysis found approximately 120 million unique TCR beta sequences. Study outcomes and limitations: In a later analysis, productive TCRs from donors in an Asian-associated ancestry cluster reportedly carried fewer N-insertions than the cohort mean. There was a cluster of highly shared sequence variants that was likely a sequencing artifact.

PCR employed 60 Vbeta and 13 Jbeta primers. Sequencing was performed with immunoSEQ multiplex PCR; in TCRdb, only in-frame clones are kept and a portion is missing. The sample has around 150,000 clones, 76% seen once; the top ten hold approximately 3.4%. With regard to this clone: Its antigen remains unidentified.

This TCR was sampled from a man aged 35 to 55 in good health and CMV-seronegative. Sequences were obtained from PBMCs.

The CDR3 region is CASSYSAGHGEKLFF. The CDR3 bases are TGTGCCAGCAGTTACTCGGCAGGGCACGGGGAAAAACTGTTTTTT. The chain is built from TRBV6-5 and TRBJ1-4; tentatively, D is TRBD1 (5 bases). The CDR3 sequence is 15 residues long. CDR1 is MNHEY, CDR2 SVGAGI, per germline. Trimming stripped 0 bases from V and 8 bases from J, with 13 bases between.